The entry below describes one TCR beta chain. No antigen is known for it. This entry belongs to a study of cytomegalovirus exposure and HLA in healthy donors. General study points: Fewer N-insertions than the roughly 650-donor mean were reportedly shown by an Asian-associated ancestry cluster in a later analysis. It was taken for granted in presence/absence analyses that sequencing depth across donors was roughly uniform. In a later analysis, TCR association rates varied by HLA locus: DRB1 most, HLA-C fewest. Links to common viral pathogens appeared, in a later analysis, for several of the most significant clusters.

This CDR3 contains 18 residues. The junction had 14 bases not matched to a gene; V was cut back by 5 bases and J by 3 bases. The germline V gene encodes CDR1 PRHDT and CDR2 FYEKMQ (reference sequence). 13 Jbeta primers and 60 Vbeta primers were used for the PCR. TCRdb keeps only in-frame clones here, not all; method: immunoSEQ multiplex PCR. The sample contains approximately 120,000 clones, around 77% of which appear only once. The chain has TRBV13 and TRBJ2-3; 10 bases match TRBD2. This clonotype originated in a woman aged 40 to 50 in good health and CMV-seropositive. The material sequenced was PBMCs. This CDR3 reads CASSLPQAGGPSTDTQYF. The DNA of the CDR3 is TGTGCCAGCAGCCTACCCCAAGCGGGAGGGCCCTCTACAGATACGCAGTATTTT.